These T cell receptor beta chains were read from a single sample in a study of shared clonotypes between healthy human individuals. Clones were sequenced by immunoSEQ multiplex PCR, and TCRdb holds only the in-frame ones, with some missing. The table has millions of clones, approximately 94% seen once. Sequenced input: naive CD8+ T cells sorted from blood. These receptors all stem from a man aged 18 to 29 in good health. CDR3s include the opening cysteine and the closing phenylalanine or tryptophan. A D gene is named only where the DNA matches it firmly. Clone size, where shown, is once, few, many, or a class for clones that have expanded.

d_call	v_call	clone_size	j_call	cdr3_nt	cdr3_aa
-	TRBV4-1	-	TRBJ1-4	TGCGCCAGCAGCCGGGTGGGGATGTCGGCAACTAATGAAAAACTGTTTTTT	CASSRVGMSATNEKLFF
TRBD1	TRBV5-1	-	TRBJ2-5	TGCGCCAGCAGCTCCCAACAGGGGGTGAAGGGCGAGACCCAGTACTTC	CASSSQQGVKGETQYF
-	TRBV6-5	-	TRBJ2-7	TGTGCCAGCAGTTACTCAGAGGGGGAGTACGAGCAGTACTTC	CASSYSEGEYEQYF
TRBD1	TRBV28	once	TRBJ1-5	TGTGCCAGCAGTTGGGGAAGGACAGGGAAGAGGGATCAGCCCCAGCATTTT	CASSWGRTGKRDQPQHF
TRBD2	TRBV27	-	TRBJ2-2	TGTGCCAGCAGTTTAATACTAGCGGGAGTGATGGAGCTGTTTTTT	CASSLILAGVMELFF
TRBD2	TRBV7-6	-	TRBJ2-3	TGTGCCAGCAGCCGATACTTTAGCGGGGGGTTCACAGATACGCAGTATTTT	CASSRYFSGGFTDTQYF
-	TRBV29-1	-	TRBJ1-5	TGCAGCGTTGACCAGGGCACCGGTCAGCCCCAGCATTTT	CSVDQGTGQPQHF
-	TRBV4-1	-	TRBJ2-5	TGCGCCAGCAGCCAAGATCAGTATGACGAGCAAGAGACCCAGTACTTC	CASSQDQYDEQETQYF
-	TRBV30	-	TRBJ2-2	TGTGCCACCCAGGGGTCGGACGTCCCCTCGAACACCGGGGAGCTGTTTTTT	CATQGSDVPSNTGELFF
-	TRBV19	-	TRBJ1-6	TGTGCCAGTACCTCCCGCTCCTATAATTCACCCCTCCACTTT	CASTSRSYNSPLHF
-	TRBV11-2	-	TRBJ1-1	TGTGCCAGCAGCCCTGCCGGTGAAGGGCCGACTGAAGCTTTCTTT	CASSPAGEGPTEAFF
-	TRBV7-8	-	TRBJ2-3	TGTGCCAGCAGCTTAGACTCCACAGATACGCAGTATTTT	CASSLDSTDTQYF
-	TRBV2	-	TRBJ1-1	TGTGCCAGCAGTTCCCGGACAGTGAACACTGAAGCTTTCTTT	CASSSRTVNTEAFF
-	TRBV5-1	-	TRBJ2-3	TGCGCCAGCAGCTGGGGGGACTCCGGCGGAGATACGCAGTATTTT	CASSWGDSGGDTQYF
-	TRBV7-6	-	TRBJ1-1	TGTGCCAGCAGCTTCAGGGTAAACACTGAAGCTTTCTTT	CASSFRVNTEAFF
-	TRBV30	-	TRBJ2-1	TGTGCCTGGAGTGTTTACCCCTCCTACAATGAGCAGTTCTTC	CAWSVYPSYNEQFF
TRBD2	TRBV6-5	-	TRBJ2-1	TGTGCCAGCAGTAAGTTAGCGGGAGTGGGCAATGAGCAGTTCTTC	CASSKLAGVGNEQFF
TRBD1	TRBV25-1	-	TRBJ1-4	TGTGCCAGCAGTGAATCCGGGACAGAAATTGAAAAACTGTTTTTT	CASSESGTEIEKLFF
-	TRBV6-6	-	TRBJ2-5	TGTGCCAGCAGTTACGGAGGGGCGGAGACCCAGTACTTC	CASSYGGAETQYF
-	TRBV7-9	-	TRBJ1-1	TGTGCCAGCAGCTTGCTACAGCTGAACACTGAAGCTTTCTTT	CASSLLQLNTEAFF
TRBD2	TRBV10-2	-	TRBJ2-1	TGCGCCAGCAGCGTGGGACTAGCCCCCGGCGAGCAGTTCTTC	CASSVGLAPGEQFF
TRBD2	TRBV27	-	TRBJ2-7	TGTGCCAGCAGTTTGTTCGCGGGAGGGAGCTACGAGCAGTACTTC	CASSLFAGGSYEQYF
TRBD2	TRBV27	-	TRBJ2-1	TGTGCCAGCAGGGTACTAGCGGGAGGGCTAGGTGAGCAGTTCTTC	CASRVLAGGLGEQFF
-	TRBV28	-	TRBJ2-5	TGTGCCAGCAGCTCCCTCACAGATACCCAAGAGACCCAGTACTTC	CASSSLTDTQETQYF
-	TRBV13	-	TRBJ2-3	TGTGCCAGCAGCTCGCGGGGGCTCCCAAGCACAGATACGCAGTATTTT	CASSSRGLPSTDTQYF
-	TRBV5-4	-	TRBJ2-7	TGTGCCAGCAGCTTGTTCGGGTTATACGAGCAGTACTTC	CASSLFGLYEQYF
-	TRBV30	-	TRBJ2-3	TGTGCCTGGAGTGTATCGGGCTCCACAGATACGCAGTATTTT	CAWSVSGSTDTQYF
-	TRBV6-1	-	TRBJ2-7	TGTGCCAGCAGTGAAGCGAGTGGCTACGCCTACGAGCAGTACTTC	CASSEASGYAYEQYF
TRBD2	TRBV6-5	-	TRBJ2-7	TGTGCCAGCAGTTACCTAGCGGGTATCTACGAGCAGTACTTC	CASSYLAGIYEQYF
-	TRBV4-3	-	TRBJ1-3	TGCGCCAGCAGCCAAGTGGCAGGGGAACTAAACACCATATATTTT	CASSQVAGELNTIYF
-	TRBV6-5	-	TRBJ1-2	TGTGCCAGCAGTTACAGGGAAAACTATGGCTACACCTTC	CASSYRENYGYTF
TRBD2	TRBV4-1	-	TRBJ2-7	TGCGCCAGCAGCCCGCGGACTAGCTCCTACGAGCAGTACTTC	CASSPRTSSYEQYF
-	TRBV18	-	TRBJ2-5	TGTGCCAGCTCACCAGACAGCCAGCAAGAGACCCAGTACTTC	CASSPDSQQETQYF
-	TRBV6-1	once	TRBJ1-2	TGTGCCAGCAGTGAAGGCCAAGGGCCTAACTATGGCTACACCTTC	CASSEGQGPNYGYTF
-	TRBV6-6	-	TRBJ2-3	TGTGCCAGCAGTTACCTTGATGGTACAGATACGCAGTATTTT	CASSYLDGTDTQYF
TRBD2	TRBV19	-	TRBJ2-7	TGTGCCAGTAGTAAGGGACTAGCAGAGAGCTCCTACGAGCAGTACTTC	CASSKGLAESSYEQYF
-	TRBV15	once	TRBJ2-3	TGTGCCACCTCTTTGGGCACAGATACGCAGTATTTT	CATSLGTDTQYF
TRBD1	TRBV7-9	-	TRBJ1-6	TGTGCCAGCAGCCCCCAGGGGGGTAATTCACCCCTCCACTTT	CASSPQGGNSPLHF
TRBD2	TRBV11-2	-	TRBJ2-7	TGTGCCAGCAGCTTAGTACTAGCGGGAGGGCCGGGCTCCTACGAGCAGTACTTC	CASSLVLAGGPGSYEQYF
-	TRBV7-2	-	TRBJ2-1	TGTGCCAGCAGCCCCGGTAATGAGCAGTTCTTC	CASSPGNEQFF
-	TRBV6-6	-	TRBJ1-2	TGTGCCAGCAGTTACTCGTCCCCAGATCCCTTCTATGGCTACACCTTC	CASSYSSPDPFYGYTF
-	TRBV27	-	TRBJ1-5	TGTGCCAGCAGTTTAACCGCGTGGGGTGGGCAGCCCCAGCATTTT	CASSLTAWGGQPQHF
-	TRBV5-8	-	TRBJ2-1	TGTGCCAGCAGCTTGGGATCCGCTGGTTACAATGAGCAGTTCTTC	CASSLGSAGYNEQFF
TRBD1	TRBV7-2	-	TRBJ2-1	TGTGCCAGCAGTCGCGGACCCGGACAGGGAATCGCGTCCTACAATGAGCAGTTCTTC	CASSRGPGQGIASYNEQFF
-	TRBV19	-	TRBJ2-2	TGTGCCAGTAGTACAGGACTCAACACCGGGGAGCTGTTTTTT	CASSTGLNTGELFF
-	TRBV7-9	-	TRBJ1-4	TGTGCCAGCACCGACGACAGAGAAAAACTGTTTTTT	CASTDDREKLFF
-	TRBV4-1	-	TRBJ2-5	TGCGCCAGCAGCCCCGACACGGAGACCCAGTACTTC	CASSPDTETQYF
TRBD2	TRBV27	-	TRBJ2-3	TGTGCCAGCACCATAGGTAGCGGGGGGGCCGCAGATACGCAGTATTTT	CASTIGSGGAADTQYF
-	TRBV27	-	TRBJ2-3	TGTGCCAGCAGTTTAATTGGGAGCACAGATACGCAGTATTTT	CASSLIGSTDTQYF
-	TRBV6-5	once	TRBJ2-1	TGTGCCAGCAGCCCTCCCCGGGGCGGGTACAATGAGCAGTTCTTC	CASSPPRGGYNEQFF